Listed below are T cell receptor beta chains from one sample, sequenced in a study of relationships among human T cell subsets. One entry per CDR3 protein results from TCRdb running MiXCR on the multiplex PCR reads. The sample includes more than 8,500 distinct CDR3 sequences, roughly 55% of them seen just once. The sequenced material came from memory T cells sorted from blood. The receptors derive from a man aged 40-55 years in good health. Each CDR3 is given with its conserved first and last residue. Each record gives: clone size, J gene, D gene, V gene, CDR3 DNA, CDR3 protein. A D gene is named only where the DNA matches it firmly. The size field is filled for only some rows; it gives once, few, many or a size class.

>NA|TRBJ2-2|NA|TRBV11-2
TGTGCCAGCAGCTTAGACCCCCGATCGGGGCTGTTTTTT
CASSLDPRSGLFF
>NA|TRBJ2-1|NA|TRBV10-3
TGTGCCATCAGTGGACTTGACAATGAGCAGTTCTTC
CAISGLDNEQFF
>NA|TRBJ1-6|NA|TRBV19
TGTGCCAGTAGTATAGGGGGCGATAATTCACCCCTCCACTTT
CASSIGGDNSPLHF
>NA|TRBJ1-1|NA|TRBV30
TGTGCCTGGAGTGTGGGTCAGGTTATGAACACTGAAGCTTTCTTT
CAWSVGQVMNTEAFF
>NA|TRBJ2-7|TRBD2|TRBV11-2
TGTGCCAGCAGCCTAGCCGGGACTAGGGGGTACGAGCAGTACTTC
CASSLAGTRGYEQYF
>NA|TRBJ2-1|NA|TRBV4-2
TGTGCCAGCAGCCAAGATGGGAGCTACAATGAGCAGTTCTTC
CASSQDGSYNEQFF
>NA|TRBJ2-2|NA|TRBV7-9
TGTGCCAGCAGCCCCCGGAGCGGGGAGCTGTTTTTT
CASSPRSGELFF
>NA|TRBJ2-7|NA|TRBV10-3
TGTGCCATCCGGGGACGGCTCTCCTACGAGCAGTACTTC
CAIRGRLSYEQYF
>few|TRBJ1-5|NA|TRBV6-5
TGTGCCAGCAGGGGCCAGGGGCACAATCAGCCCCAGCATTTT
CASRGQGHNQPQHF
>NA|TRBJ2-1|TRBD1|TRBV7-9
TGTGCCAGCGCCGGGACAGGGAACAATGAGCAGTTCTTC
CASAGTGNNEQFF
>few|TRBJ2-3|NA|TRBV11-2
TGTGCCAGCAGCATGCCCCGGGACTCATACACAGATACGCAGTATTTT
CASSMPRDSYTDTQYF
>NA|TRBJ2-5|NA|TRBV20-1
TGCAGTGCTAAAGTCATCAGCGGTTCGGAGACCCAGTACTTC
CSAKVISGSETQYF
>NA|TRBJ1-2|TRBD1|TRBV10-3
TGTGCCATCAGTCGGGACAGGGGGAGCCTCTATGGCTACACCTTC
CAISRDRGSLYGYTF
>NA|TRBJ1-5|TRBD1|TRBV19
TGTGCCAGTAGTCGGGGACAGTGGAATCAGCCCCAGCATTTT
CASSRGQWNQPQHF
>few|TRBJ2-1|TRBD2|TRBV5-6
TGTGCCAGCAGCTTGTGGGCGAGCGGGAGCTCCTACAATGAGCAGTTCTTC
CASSLWASGSSYNEQFF
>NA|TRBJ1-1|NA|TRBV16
TGTGCCAGCAGCCAATCGACAGAGAACACTGAAGCTTTCTTT
CASSQSTENTEAFF
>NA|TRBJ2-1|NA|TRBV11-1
TGTGCCAGCAGCTTAAGTCAGGGGCCCTACAATGAGCAGTTCTTC
CASSLSQGPYNEQFF
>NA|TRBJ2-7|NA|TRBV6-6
TGTGCCAGCCAGGGAATCTACGAGCAGTACTTC
CASQGIYEQYF
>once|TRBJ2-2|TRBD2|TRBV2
TGTGCCAGCAGTGAAGTGGGGAGGGCCACCGGGGAGCTGTTTTTT
CASSEVGRATGELFF
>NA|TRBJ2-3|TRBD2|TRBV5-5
TGTGCCAGCAGCTTGTTACCTAGCGGGGTGTATACGCAGTATTTT
CASSLLPSGVYTQYF
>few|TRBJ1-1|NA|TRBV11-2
TGTGCCAGCAGCTTAGTTCCAGGGGCGAACACTGAAGCTTTCTTT
CASSLVPGANTEAFF
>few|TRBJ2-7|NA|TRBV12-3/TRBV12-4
TGTGCCAGCAGTTCCCAGGGGATTGTAAGCGAGCAGTACTTC
CASSSQGIVSEQYF
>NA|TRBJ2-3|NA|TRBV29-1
TGCAGCGTTTGTAATCCTGGGGGAGATACGCAGTATTTT
CSVCNPGGDTQYF
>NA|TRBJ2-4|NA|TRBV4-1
TGCGCCAGCAGCCAAGGCGCGGTTAGAAACATTCAGTACTTC
CASSQGAVRNIQYF
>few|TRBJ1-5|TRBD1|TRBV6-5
TGTGCCAGCAGTCCCGGGACAGGGGGCAATCAGCCCCAGCATTTT
CASSPGTGGNQPQHF
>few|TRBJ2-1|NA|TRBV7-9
TGTGCCAGCAGCTTTCGGGAGAGAAACAATGAGCAGTTCTTC
CASSFRERNNEQFF
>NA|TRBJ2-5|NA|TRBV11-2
TGTGCCAGCAGCCACGATCCCCTCGGCGGCCCCGGGGCCCAGTACTTC
CASSHDPLGGPGAQYF
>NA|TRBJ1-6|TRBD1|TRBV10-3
TGTGCCATCAAACAGGGGGCGGATTCACCCCTCCACTTT
CAIKQGADSPLHF